This TCR beta chain was captured by sequencing in a study of T cell repertoires in cytomegalovirus infection. Overall study context: Newly reported HLA-C-restricted and thoroughly characterized HLA-B-restricted CMV epitopes were employed. Public TCR beta signatures indicated both CMV infection and matching HLA type.

The CDR3 is made up of 15 amino acids. With 5 bases removed from V and 1 base from J, the gap between germline ends came to 11 bases. Germline V gives CDR1 MDHEN, CDR2 SYDVKM. TCRdb redid the calling of the reads with MiXCR, one entry per CDR3 protein. The sample holds about 83,000 distinct CDR3 sequences, around 25% seen once. On this clonotype: The target antigen is unknown.

Study results and caveats: Carriers of CMV and the relevant HLA type were discriminated by public TCR beta frequency. CMV-specific HLA-C-restricted TCR beta clonotypes dominated the ex vivo response.

This clonotype was sampled from a human donor in good health (CMV status not recorded). Some clones in this sample may be carry-over from other donors' samples. The chain links TRBV28 to TRBJ1-4; perhaps TRBD1 as D (5 bases). The sample here was CD8+ T cells from cultured PBMCs, taken from culture after CMV antigen stimulation. The CDR3 region is CASSPTVGTNEKLFF. DNA of the CDR3: TGTGCCAGCAGTCCGACAGTGGGAACTAATGAAAAACTGTTTTTT.